This entry describes one T cell receptor beta chain. It has no known antigen specificity. No base quality information exists; no much larger clone differs at one position. V lost 5 bases and J lost 1 base; the stretch between them is 6 bases long. The CDR3 runs 14 residues from the cysteine to the phenylalanine. Just CDR3 DNA is preserved here, 42 bases in frame from base 1. CDR1 and CDR2, per the germline V gene (reference sequence), are LNHDA and SQIVND. This sample is part of a study of control samples from healthy donors and cancer patients (dated by TCRdb to about 2020). Receptor libraries were prepared by the immunoSEQ multiplex PCR assay. TCRdb retrieved this table from immuneACCESS and kept in-frame rearrangements only. Not all clones are present; in checked studies, unresolved V genes account for under half, and no reason is known for the remainder. The sample yields some 79,000 clones; 93% were counted once. The ten biggest clones cover roughly 1.2% of the sample.

The rearranged chain carries TRBV19 and TRBJ2-6; too little of a D gene remains to name it. This TCR derives from a woman between 40 and 55 years old with lung cancer. The sample comprised PBMCs. The nucleotide sequence is TGTGCCAGTAGTGTGGAGTCTGGGGCCAACGTCCTGACTTTC. It translates as CASSVESGANVLTF.